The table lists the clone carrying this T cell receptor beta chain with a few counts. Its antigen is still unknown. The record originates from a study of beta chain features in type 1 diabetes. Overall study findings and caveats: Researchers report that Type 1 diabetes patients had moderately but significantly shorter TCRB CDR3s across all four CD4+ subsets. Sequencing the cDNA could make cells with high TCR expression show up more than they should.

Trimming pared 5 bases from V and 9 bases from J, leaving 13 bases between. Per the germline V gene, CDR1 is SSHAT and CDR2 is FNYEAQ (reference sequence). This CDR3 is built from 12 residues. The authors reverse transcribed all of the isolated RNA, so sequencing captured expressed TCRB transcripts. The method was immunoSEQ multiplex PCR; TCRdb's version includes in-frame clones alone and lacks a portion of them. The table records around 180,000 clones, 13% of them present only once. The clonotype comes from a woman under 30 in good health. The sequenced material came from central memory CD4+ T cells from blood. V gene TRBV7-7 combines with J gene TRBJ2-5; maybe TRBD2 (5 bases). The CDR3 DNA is TGTGCCAGCAGCGTTTCGACCGGGGCCCAGTACTTC. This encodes CASSVSTGAQYF.